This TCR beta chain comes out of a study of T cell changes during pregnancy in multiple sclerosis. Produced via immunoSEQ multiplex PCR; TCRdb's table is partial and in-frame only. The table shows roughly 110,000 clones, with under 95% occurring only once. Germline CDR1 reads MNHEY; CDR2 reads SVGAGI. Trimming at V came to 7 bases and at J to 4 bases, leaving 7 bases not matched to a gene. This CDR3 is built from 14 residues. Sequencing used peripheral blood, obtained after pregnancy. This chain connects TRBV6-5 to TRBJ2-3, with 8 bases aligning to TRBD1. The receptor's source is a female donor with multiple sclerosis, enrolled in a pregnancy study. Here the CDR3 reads CASKMTGVADTQYF. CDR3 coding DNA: TGTGCCAGCAAGATGACAGGGGTCGCAGATACGCAGTATTTT.